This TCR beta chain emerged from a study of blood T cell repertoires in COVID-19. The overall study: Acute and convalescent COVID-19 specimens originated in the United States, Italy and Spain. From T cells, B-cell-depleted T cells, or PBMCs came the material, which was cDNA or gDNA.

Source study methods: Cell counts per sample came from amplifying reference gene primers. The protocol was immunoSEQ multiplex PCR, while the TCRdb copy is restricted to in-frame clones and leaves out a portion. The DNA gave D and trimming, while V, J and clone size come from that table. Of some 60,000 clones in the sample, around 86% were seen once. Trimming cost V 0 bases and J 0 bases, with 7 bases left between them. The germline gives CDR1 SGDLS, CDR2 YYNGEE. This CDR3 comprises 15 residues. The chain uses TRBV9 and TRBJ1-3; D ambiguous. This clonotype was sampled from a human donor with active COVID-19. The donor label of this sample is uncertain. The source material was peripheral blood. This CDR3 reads CASSVGGISGNTIYF. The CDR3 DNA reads TGTGCCAGCAGCGTAGGCGGGATCTCTGGAAACACCATATATTTT.